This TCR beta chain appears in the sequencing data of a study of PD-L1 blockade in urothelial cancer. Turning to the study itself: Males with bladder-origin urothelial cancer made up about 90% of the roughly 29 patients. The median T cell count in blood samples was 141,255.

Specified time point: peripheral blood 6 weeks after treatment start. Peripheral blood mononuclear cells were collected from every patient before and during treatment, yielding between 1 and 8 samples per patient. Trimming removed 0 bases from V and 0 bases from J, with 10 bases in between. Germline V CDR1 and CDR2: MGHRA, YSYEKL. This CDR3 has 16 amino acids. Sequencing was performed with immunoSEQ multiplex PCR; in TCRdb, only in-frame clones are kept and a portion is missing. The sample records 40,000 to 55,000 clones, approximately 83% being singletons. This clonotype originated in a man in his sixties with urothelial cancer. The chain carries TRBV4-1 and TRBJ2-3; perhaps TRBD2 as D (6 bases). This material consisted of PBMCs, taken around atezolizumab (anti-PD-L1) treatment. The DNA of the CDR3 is TGCGCCAGCAGCCAAGAGACAGCGGGTAGCACAGATACGCAGTATTTT. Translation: CASSQETAGSTDTQYF.